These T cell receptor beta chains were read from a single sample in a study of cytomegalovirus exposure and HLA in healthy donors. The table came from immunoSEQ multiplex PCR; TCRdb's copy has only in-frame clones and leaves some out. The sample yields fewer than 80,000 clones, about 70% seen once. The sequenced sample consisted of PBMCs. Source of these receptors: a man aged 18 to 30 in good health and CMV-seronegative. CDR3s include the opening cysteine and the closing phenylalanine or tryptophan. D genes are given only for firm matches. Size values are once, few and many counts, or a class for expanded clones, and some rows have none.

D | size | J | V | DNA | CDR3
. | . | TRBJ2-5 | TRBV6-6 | TGTGCCAGCAGTTACGAGGGGGTTCGGGAGACCCAGTACTTC | CASSYEGVRETQYF
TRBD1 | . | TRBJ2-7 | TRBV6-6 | TGTGCCAGCAGTTACCGGGGACAGTACAGCGAGCAGTACTTC | CASSYRGQYSEQYF
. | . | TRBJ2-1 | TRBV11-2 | TGTGCCAGCAGCTTAGTTGGGCAGAATGAGCAGTTCTTC | CASSLVGQNEQFF
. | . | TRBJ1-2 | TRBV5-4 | TGTGCCAGCAGCTTGGGAGCCTTAGAGGACTATGGCTACACCTTC | CASSLGALEDYGYTF
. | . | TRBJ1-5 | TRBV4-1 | TGCGCCAGCAGCTGGCGACAGGCTGATAGCAATCAGCCCCAGCATTTT | CASSWRQADSNQPQHF
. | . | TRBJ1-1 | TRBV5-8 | TGTGCCAGCAGGGTGGGGGGGATTGTCTCTGAAGCTTTCTTT | CASRVGGIVSEAFF
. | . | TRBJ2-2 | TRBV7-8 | TGTGCCAGCAGCTTTAAGACAGGAACCATCTCGAACACCGGGGAGCTGTTTTTT | CASSFKTGTISNTGELFF
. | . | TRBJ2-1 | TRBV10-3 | TGTGCCATCAGGGCAGCGGGCCTGGGAGACAATGAGCAGTTCTTC | CAIRAAGLGDNEQFF
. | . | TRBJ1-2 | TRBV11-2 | TGTGCCAGCAGCTTTGGACTTTTCGGCTACACCTTC | CASSFGLFGYTF
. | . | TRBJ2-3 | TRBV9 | TGTGCCAGCAGCGTAGGCAGGGTTACAGATACGCAGTATTTT | CASSVGRVTDTQYF
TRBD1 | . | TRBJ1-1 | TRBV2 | TGTGCCAGCAGTGAAATCGACAGGGGGGGGGCTGAAGCTTTCTTT | CASSEIDRGGAEAFF
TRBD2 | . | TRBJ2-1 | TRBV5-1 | TGCGCCAGCAGCTTGGCGCGGGGGGGTTACAATGAGCAGTTCTTC | CASSLARGGYNEQFF
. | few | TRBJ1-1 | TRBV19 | TGTGCCAGTAGTATGGGGACACCCATGAACACTGAAGCTTTCTTT | CASSMGTPMNTEAFF
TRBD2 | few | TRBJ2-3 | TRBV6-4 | TGTGCCAGCAGTCCGACTAGCGGGGGGAACACAGATACGCAGTATTTT | CASSPTSGGNTDTQYF
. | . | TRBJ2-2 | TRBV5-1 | TGCGCCAGCAGCGGATATGGGGGGGCGGACACCGGGGAGCTGTTTTTT | CASSGYGGADTGELFF
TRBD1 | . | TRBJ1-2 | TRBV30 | TGTGCCTGGGTTCGGGACAGGAGAACGGGGGGCTACACCTTC | CAWVRDRRTGGYTF
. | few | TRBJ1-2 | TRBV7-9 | TGTGCCAGCAGCTCCCCGGGGGATTATGGCTACACCTTC | CASSSPGDYGYTF
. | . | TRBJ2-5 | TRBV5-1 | TGCGCCAGCAGCTTGGTCGGAGAGACCCAGTACTTC | CASSLVGETQYF
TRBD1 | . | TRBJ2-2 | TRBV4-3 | TGCGCCAGCAGCCGAACCCGGGGGGTTACAGGGGGCTTGGAGGCCGGGGAGCTGTTTTTT | CASSRTRGVTGGLEAGELFF
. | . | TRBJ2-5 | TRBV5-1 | TGCGCCAGCAGCCAGGTCGACAGGCCAGAAGGGGCCCAGTACTTC | CASSQVDRPEGAQYF
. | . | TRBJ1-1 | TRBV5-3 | TGTGCCAGAAGCCTCCCGACAGAGATGAACACTGAAGCTTTCTTT | CARSLPTEMNTEAFF
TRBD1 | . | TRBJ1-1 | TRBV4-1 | TGCGCCAGCAGCCAAACAGGGGGCGGGAACACTGAAGCTTTCTTT | CASSQTGGGNTEAFF
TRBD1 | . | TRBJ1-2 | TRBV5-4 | TGTGCCAGCAGCTTGCTCCAGGGGGTATATAGCGGCTACACCTTC | CASSLLQGVYSGYTF
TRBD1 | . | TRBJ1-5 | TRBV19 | TGTGCCACGACTTCCGACAGGGGGGCTAATCAGCCCCAGCATTTT | CATTSDRGANQPQHF
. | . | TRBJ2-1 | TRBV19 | TGTGCCAGTAGTCCGAGCTCCCTCGCAAATGAGCAGTTCTTC | CASSPSSLANEQFF
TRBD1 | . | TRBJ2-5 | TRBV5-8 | TGTGCCAGCAGCTTGGGACAGGGGATTACGACCCAGTACTTC | CASSLGQGITTQYF
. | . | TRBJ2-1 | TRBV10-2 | TGCGCCAGCAGTGAGCCCCGGGGGCAGGGGGGTCACAATGAGCAGTTCTTC | CASSEPRGQGGHNEQFF
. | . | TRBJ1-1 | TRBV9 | TGTGCCAGCAGCGTAGGGTCCGGGGGGGCAGTGAACACTGAAGCTTTCTTT | CASSVGSGGAVNTEAFF
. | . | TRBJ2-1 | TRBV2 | TGTGCCAGCAGCTACAGAGAGAGGGACAATGAGCAGTTCTTC | CASSYRERDNEQFF
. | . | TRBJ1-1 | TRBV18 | TGTGCCAGCTTTCGGGGGAACACTGAAGCTTTCTTT | CASFRGNTEAFF
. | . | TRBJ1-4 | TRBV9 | TGTGCCAGCAGCCCCCTGGAGTTGGGTATTGATGAAAAACTGTTTTTT | CASSPLELGIDEKLFF
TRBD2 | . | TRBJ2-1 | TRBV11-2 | TGTGCCAGCAGCTACGGTGGCGGGGGGCAATACAATGAGCAGTTCTTC | CASSYGGGGQYNEQFF
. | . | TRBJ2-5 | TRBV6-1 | TGTGCCAGCAGTGAATCGTTCCCCCAAGAGACCCAGTACTTC | CASSESFPQETQYF
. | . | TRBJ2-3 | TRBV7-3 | TGTGCCAGCAGCTTAGGGGGACATAATACGGATACGCAGTATTTT | CASSLGGHNTDTQYF
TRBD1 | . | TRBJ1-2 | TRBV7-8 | TGTGCCAGCAAGCCAAATACAGGGGGCGCGTATGGCTACACCTTC | CASKPNTGGAYGYTF
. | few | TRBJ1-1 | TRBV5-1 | TGCGCCAGCAGCAAGGGGACGGTCCGGGGCGGGGCTGAAGCTTTCTTT | CASSKGTVRGGAEAFF
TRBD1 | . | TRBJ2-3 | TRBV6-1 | TGTGCCAGCACCCCTGTGGGGACAGCCCCTAATACGCAGTATTTT | CASTPVGTAPNTQYF
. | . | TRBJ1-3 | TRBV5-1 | TGCGCCAGCAGCCTAGGACAGCTGAGCTCTGGAAACACCATATATTTT | CASSLGQLSSGNTIYF
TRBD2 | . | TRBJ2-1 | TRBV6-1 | TGTGCCAGTAGGCGGGGACTAGCGGCATTGAATGAGCAGTTCTTC | CASRRGLAALNEQFF